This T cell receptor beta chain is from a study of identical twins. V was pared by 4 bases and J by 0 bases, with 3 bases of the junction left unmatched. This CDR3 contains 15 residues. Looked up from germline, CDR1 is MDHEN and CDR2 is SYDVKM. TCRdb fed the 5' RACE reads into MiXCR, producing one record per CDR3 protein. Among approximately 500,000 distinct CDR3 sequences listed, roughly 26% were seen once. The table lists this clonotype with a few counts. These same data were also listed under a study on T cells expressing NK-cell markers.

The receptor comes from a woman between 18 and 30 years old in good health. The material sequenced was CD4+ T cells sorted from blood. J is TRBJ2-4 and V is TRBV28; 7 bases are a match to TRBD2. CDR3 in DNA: TGTGCCAGCAGTTCTAGCGGATTAGCCAAAAACATTCAGTACTTC. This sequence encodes CASSSSGLAKNIQYF.